Listed here is a single T cell receptor beta chain. As yet, its antigen is unknown. Healthy donors had no documented immune events, such as infections, while sampled. Profiled with immunoSEQ multiplex PCR; TCRdb holds only in-frame clones, not every one. This table has 70,000 to 100,000 clones, approximately 86% appearing once. This sample stems from a study of identifying expanded T cells in peripheral blood. General study findings and limits: Variance in clone template counts between approximately 2-week samples significantly increased with total template count across all healthy donors. Over about two and four weeks, about 15 and 19 clones changed, versus approximately 1.1 between replicates.

CDR3 length: 12 amino acids. V was cut by 7 bases and J by 4 bases, with 11 bases left in between. Germline values: CDR1 SQVTM, CDR2 ANQGSEA. This TCR was recovered from a person aged 18-69 years in good health. Sequences were obtained from blood. The J gene is TRBJ2-1, the V gene TRBV29-1, with D tentatively TRBD1 (6 bases). CDR3 in amino acids: CSARTEYNEQFF. The CDR3 coding sequence is TGCAGCGCCCGGACAGAGTACAATGAGCAGTTCTTC.